One and the same sample provided the 15 T cell receptor beta chains below, sequenced in a study of molecular identifiers for immune sequencing clone quantification. From the PCR reads, TCRdb called clonotypes with MiXCR, one entry per CDR3 protein. The repertoire has tens of thousands of distinct CDR3 sequences, roughly 23% of them found once; the top ten carry roughly 0.76%. Sequencing used naive CD8+ T cells from blood, with Jurkat cell RNA spiked in. Documented subset: FACS-sorted CD8+CD4-CCR7+CD45RA+ naive T cells. The receptors were gathered from a human donor in good health. Some libraries in this study had Jurkat cell RNA spiked in.

About this clonotype itself: A read error may explain this, as a much larger clone is one base away. The chain couples TRBV28 to TRBJ2-7, with D unresolved. The CDR3 consists of 10 residues. Per the germline V gene, CDR1 is MDHEN and CDR2 is SYDVKM. The CDR3 sequence: CASSLNDQYF. CDR3 DNA sequence: TGTGCCAGCAGTTTAAACGATCAGTACTTC. The variable domain in full, with the rest retrieved from reference TRBV28 and TRBJ2-7, is DVKVTQSSRYLVKRTGEKVFLECVQDMDHENMFWYRQDPGLGLRLIYFSYDVKMKEKGDIPEGYSVSREKKERFSLILESASTNQTSMYLCASSLNDQYFGPGTRLTVT.

This clonotype appeared many times. The J gene is TRBJ2-5, the V gene TRBV6-5; 8 bases are a match to TRBD2. The V gene end was trimmed by 0 bases and the J gene end by 5 bases; junction bases not matched to a gene: 5. The CDR3 contains 15 residues. Germline values: CDR1 MNHEY, CDR2 SVGAGI. The CDR3 region is CASSYSAASGETQYF. CDR3 sequence (DNA): TGTGCCAGCAGTTACTCCGCGGCTAGCGGGGAGACCCAGTACTTC.

There are a few counts of this clonotype. The rearrangement uses TRBV14 and TRBJ2-1; D unclear. Germline CDR1 reads SGHDN; CDR2 reads FVKESK. V dropped 1 base and J dropped 2 bases, with 9 bases sitting between them. This CDR3 spans 15 amino acids. CDR3 DNA sequence: TGTGCCAGCAGCCAAGGGCTAGGGACCTACAATGAGCAGTTCTTC. Translated: CASSQGLGTYNEQFF.

This clonotype has just a few counts. Since a much larger clone is just one base distant, this may be a read error. The rearrangement joins TRBV9 to TRBJ2-2; D is uncertain. Germline values: CDR1 SGDLS, CDR2 YYNGEE. The ends were cut back, 0 bases at V and 2 bases at J, with 11 bases in the middle. The CDR3 extends over 16 amino acids. This CDR3 reads CASSVGCPRNTGELFF. The CDR3 DNA follows: TGTGCCAGCAGCGTAGGTTGTCCCAGAAACACCGGGGAGCTGTTTTTT.

This clonotype was observed at least ten times. The chain links TRBV5-1 to TRBJ1-1, with a possible D match to TRBD1 (6 bases). Trimming took off 1 base at V and 1 base at J, with 8 bases between the two ends. The CDR3 contains 14 residues. CDR1 is SGHRS, CDR2 YFSETQ, per germline. CDR3 protein: CASSLIQGNTEAFF. The CDR3, as DNA: TGCGCCAGCAGCTTGATACAGGGGAACACTGAAGCTTTCTTT.

This chain uses TRBV20-1 with TRBJ2-1, with a tentative D call TRBD1 (5 bases). The CDR3 covers 12 residues. Trimming left V 0 bases short and J 12 bases short, with 12 bases between. Germline CDR1 DFQATT, CDR2 SNEGSKA (reference sequence). The CDR3, as DNA: TGCAGTGCTAGAGATCAGGGCCCTTGGCAGTTCTTC. Its protein is CSARDQGPWQFF.

Written as DNA, the CDR3 is TGTGCCAGCAGTCCCGGGACTAGCGAGAACAATGAGCAGTTCTTC. Translating gives CASSPGTSENNEQFF. The V call is TRBV27, the J call TRBJ2-1, with 10 bases fitting TRBD2. After removal of 5 bases from V and 5 bases from J, the junction contained 6 bases not matched to a gene. From germline, CDR1 is MNHEY and CDR2 SMNVEV (reference sequence). CDR3 size: 15 residues.

This clonotype was observed at least ten times. V usage is TRBV15 and J usage is TRBJ2-2, with a tentative D call TRBD1 (6 bases). Trimming took off 0 bases at V and 1 base at J, with 9 bases between the two ends. Germline CDR1 and CDR2: LNHNV and YYDKDF (reference sequence). The CDR3 is made up of 16 amino acids. This chain's CDR3 is CATSRERGQNTGELFF. The CDR3 coding sequence is TGTGCCACCAGCAGAGAACGGGGACAGAACACCGGGGAGCTGTTTTTT. Supplemented by reference TRBV15 and TRBJ2-2, the full variable domain reads DAMVIQNPRYQVTQFGKPVTLSCSQTLNHNVMYWYQQKSSQAPKLLFHYYDKDFNNEADTPDNFQSRRPNTSFCFLDIRSPGLGDTAMYLCATSRERGQNTGELFFGEGSRLTVL.

This clonotype has a count of ten or more. The chain combines TRBV2 with TRBJ2-3, with D tentatively TRBD1 (5 bases). V was clipped by 7 bases and J by 4 bases, with 15 bases between them. The CDR3 consists of 14 residues. In germline, CDR1 is SNHLY, CDR2 FYNNEI. The CDR3 region is CASKGYNPPDTQYF. In nucleotides, the CDR3 is TGTGCCAGCAAGGGGTATAACCCCCCAGATACGCAGTATTTT.

This clonotype was detected ten times or more. The rearrangement uses TRBV7-8 and TRBJ2-7; weak D call: TRBD2 (6 bases). Between the trimmed V and J ends, which lost 5 bases and 4 bases, there was a span of 15 bases. The germline V gene encodes CDR1 SGHVS and CDR2 FQNEAQ. CDR3 length: 14 residues. The CDR3 DNA follows: TGTGCCAGCAGCCAAGAGGACTATCTATACGAGCAGTACTTC. Amino acids: CASSQEDYLYEQYF.

This clonotype came up a few times. The chain carries TRBV13 and TRBJ2-5; 8 nucleotides match TRBD2. Looked up from germline, CDR1 is PRHDT and CDR2 is FYEKMQ (reference sequence). Trimming took 6 bases from V and 3 from J; bases not matched to a gene: 12. This CDR3 has 16 residues. CDR3 nucleotide sequence: TGTGCCAGCAGGCCGAGCGGGGGACGCGGTAAAGAGACCCAGTACTTC. It is translated as CASRPSGGRGKETQYF.

This clonotype turned up a few times. The V gene is TRBV6-5, the J gene TRBJ2-3; TRBD1 matches at 10 bases. Germline CDR1 and CDR2: MNHEY and SVGAGI. The CDR3 length is 15 residues. V gave up 5 bases and J gave up 4 bases; unmatched junction bases: 6. The CDR3, as DNA: TGTGCCAGCAGTCTGACAGGGGGCTATTCAGATACGCAGTATTTT. Translation gives CASSLTGGYSDTQYF.

The rearrangement uses TRBV9 and TRBJ1-1; D unclear. V was cut by 1 base and J by 1 base, with 8 bases left in between. The CDR3 extends over 14 amino acids. Germline CDR1 reads SGDLS; CDR2 reads YYNGEE. CDR3 nucleotide sequence: TGTGCCAGCAGCGTAAGTTTCGCGAACACTGAAGCTTTCTTT. This sequence encodes CASSVSFANTEAFF.

In the case of this clonotype: Possible read error: a much larger clone is one base away. The chain recombines TRBV19 with TRBJ2-7, with 7 bases lining up with TRBD1. With V trimmed by 5 bases and J by 5 bases, 6 bases remained unmatched. Germline V gives CDR1 LNHDA, CDR2 SQIVND (reference sequence). The CDR3 extends over 13 amino acids. CDR3 region: CASSARQGNEQYF. CDR3 DNA: TGTGCCAGTAGTGCCCGACAGGGCAACGAGCAGTACTTC.

The table lists this clonotype with a count of one. Given a much more abundant clone one base away, this may be a read error. The chain carries TRBV6-5 and TRBJ2-7; D not resolved. This CDR3 is built from 11 residues. V was cut by 2 bases and J by 6 bases, with 5 bases left in between. Germline CDR1 is MNHEY and CDR2 is SVGAGI. The CDR3 here is CASSYEGEQYF. The CDR3 DNA follows: TGTGCCAGCAGTTACGAAGGCGAGCAGTACTTC.